What follows describes a single T cell receptor beta chain. The data were taken from a study of T cells in Graves' hyperthyroidism and ophthalmopathy. The CDR3 loop spans 13 amino acids. V gave up 1 base and J gave up 6 bases, with 7 bases separating them. Germline V gene lookup returns CDR1 MDHEN and CDR2 SYDVKM. The CDR3 regions of TCR beta were amplified from RNA transcripts. HTBI primers were employed in a first-round RT-PCR of the TCR CDR3. Via MiXCR, TCRdb re-called the multiplex PCR reads, giving one row per CDR3 protein. The sample shows hundreds of thousands of distinct CDR3 sequences, more than 15% of them seen only once. Hyperthyroidism of Graves' type that showed no ophthalmopathy progression within 18 months was stable.

This TCR derives from a woman aged 18-30 years with Graves' hyperthyroidism. Sequenced input: blood. The chain employs TRBV28 and TRBJ2-1, with D perhaps matching TRBD2 (5 bases). The DNA for the CDR3 is TGTGCCAGCAGTTTATTAAGCGGCAATGAGCAGTTCTTC. Residues: CASSLLSGNEQFF.